This TCR beta chain originates from a study of response to subunit inactivated influenza vaccine. Whole-study results and caveats: Authors suggested that a seasonal influenza vaccination recruits few new T cells each time.

J gave up 4 bases and V 3 bases, and 7 bases lay outside the gene matches. Germline CDR1 reads DFQATT; CDR2 reads SNEGSKA (reference sequence). The length of the CDR3 is 15 residues. As to this clonotype: Its antigen is unidentified.

TCRdb analysed the RT-PCR reads with MiXCR anew, one entry per CDR3 protein. The profile shows about 500,000 distinct CDR3 sequences, approximately 15% of them singletons. The chain employs TRBV20-1 and TRBJ2-5; 11 bases match TRBD2. The clonotype comes from a man aged 50 to 69 who received an inactivated influenza vaccine. The source material was CD4+ T cells sorted from PBMCs, sampled around 25 months after vaccination. CDR3 residues: CSASHSGGAGETQYF. DNA for the CDR3: TGCAGTGCTAGCCATAGCGGGGGGGCCGGAGAGACCCAGTACTTC.